The 18 T cell receptor beta chains presented below share a single source sample, sequenced in a study of identical twins. Each CDR3 protein is one row after TCRdb ran MiXCR on the 5' RACE reads. Among fewer than 20,000 distinct CDR3 sequences listed, 55% to 75% were seen once. The sequenced sample consisted of memory (CD45RO+) T cells sorted from blood. The receptors were gathered from a woman aged 18 to 35 in good health. This table probably holds off-target reads from a library built for another chain.

The count of this clonotype is one. The rearrangement links TRBV2 to TRBJ2-7; 9 bases align to TRBD2. The length of the CDR3 is 14 residues. J lost 2 bases, V lost 6 bases, and 5 bases had no gene match. CDR1 is SNHLY, CDR2 FYNNEI, per germline. The CDR3 bases are TGTGCCAGCAGGGAGACTAGCGGCACCTACGAGCAGTACTTC. This sequence encodes CASRETSGTYEQYF.

The chain links TRBV10-3 to TRBJ2-1, with 10 bases aligning to TRBD2. The germline V gene has CDR1 ENHRY and CDR2 SYGVKD. CDR3 size: 14 residues. V trimming: 7 bases; J trimming: 8 bases; junction bases outside the gene matches: 8. CDR3 amino acids: CAIILAGVFDEQFF. CDR3 coding DNA: TGTGCCATCATCCTAGCGGGAGTCTTCGATGAGCAGTTCTTC.

The sample holds a few counts of this clonotype. This chain connects TRBV18 to TRBJ2-3; D is possibly TRBD1 (5 bases). CDR1 and CDR2 (germline): KGHSH, LQKENI. Trimming removed 6 bases at V and 11 bases at J, with 21 bases between. This CDR3 contains 14 residues. The CDR3 spells CASSSTGDLDQQYF. Written as DNA, the CDR3 is TGTGCCAGCTCTTCCACAGGCGACCTTGACCAGCAGTATTTT. Complete variable domain (other parts from reference TRBV18 and TRBJ2-3): NAGVMQNPRHLVRRRGQEARLRCSPMKGHSHVYWYRQLPEEGLKFMVYLQKENIIDESGMPKERFSAEFPKEGPSILRIQQVVRGDSAAYFCASSSTGDLDQQYFGPGTRLTVL.

V and J are TRBV2 and TRBJ2-7, with 12 bases identical to TRBD1. Trimming cost V 8 bases and J 6 bases; bases outside gene matches: 11. Germline V gives CDR1 SNHLY, CDR2 FYNNEI. The length of the CDR3 is 15 residues. The CDR3 DNA reads TGTGCCAGCGGGAAGGGACAGGGGGCTAGAGTCGAGCAGTACTTC. It yields the protein CASGKGQGARVEQYF.

This chain uses TRBV7-2 with TRBJ1-2; TRBD1 is a possible D gene (6 bases). CDR3 length: 13 residues. Trimming shortened V by 3 bases and J by 8 bases, and 13 bases separated the two germline ends. Germline V lookup: CDR1 SGHTA, CDR2 FQGNSA. The DNA for the CDR3 is TGTGCCAGCAGCTTCGTGGGGGCTTACGGCTACACCTTC. Encoded protein: CASSFVGAYGYTF.

The V gene is TRBV12-3 or TRBV12-4, the J gene TRBJ2-5; tentatively, D is TRBD1 or TRBD2 (5 bases each). The CDR3 contains 15 residues. Trimming shortened V by 7 bases and J by 2 bases, and 17 bases separated the two germline ends. The CDR3 sequence is CASTWGRRRQETQYF. CDR3 in DNA: TGTGCCAGCACCTGGGGCAGGAGGAGGCAAGAGACCCAGTACTTC.

The chain recombines TRBV20-1 with TRBJ2-4, with a weak D call TRBD2 (5 bases). CDR3 length: 14 amino acids. Trimming removed 2 bases at V and 5 bases at J, with 13 bases between. The germline CDR1 and CDR2 sequences are DFQATT and SNEGSKA (reference sequence). The CDR3 nucleotides read TGCAGTGCTAGAAGCCGGGGTGGTGAAAACATTCAGTACTTC. Protein sequence: CSARSRGGENIQYF.

The CDR3 region is CASSNLAPSSYNEQFF. CDR3 bases: TGTGCCAGCTCAAACCTAGCGCCGAGCTCCTACAATGAGCAGTTCTTC. This chain joins TRBV18 and TRBJ2-1; perhaps TRBD2 as D (6 bases). V lost 5 bases to trimming and J lost 0 bases, with 14 bases between them. CDR1 KGHSH and CDR2 LQKENI come from the germline V gene. The CDR3 spans 16 residues.

The rearrangement joins TRBV6-6 to TRBJ1-3; a possible D gene is TRBD1 (6 bases). The CDR3 loop spans 14 amino acids. CDR1 is MNHNY, CDR2 SVGAGI, per germline (reference sequence). V was cut by 6 bases and J by 3 bases, with 12 bases left in between. CDR3 loop: CASSLDRFGNTIYF. For the CDR3, the DNA is TGTGCCAGCAGCCTGGACAGATTTGGAAACACCATATATTTT.

This rearrangement joins TRBV6-2 or TRBV6-3 to TRBJ2-1; 8 bases are a match to TRBD2. CDR1 is MNHEY and CDR2 is SVGEGT in the germline V gene. CDR3 length: 17 residues. Unmatched junction bases numbered 4, after V lost 0 bases and J lost 0 bases. The CDR3 loop reads CASSYSSTSASYNEQFF. CDR3 bases: TGTGCCAGCAGTTACTCCTCGACTAGCGCCTCCTACAATGAGCAGTTCTTC.

The rearrangement joins TRBV18 to TRBJ2-7; no definite D call. In germline, CDR1 is KGHSH, CDR2 LQKENI. The CDR3 consists of 15 residues. Trimming stripped 6 bases from V and 3 bases from J, with 18 bases between. The CDR3 is CASSPSATQNYEQYF. The DNA for the CDR3 is TGTGCCAGCTCCCCCTCCGCGACGCAGAACTACGAGCAGTACTTC.

The chain joins TRBV29-1 to TRBJ2-2; D remains ambiguous. Germline CDR1 SQVTM, CDR2 ANQGSEA. The V end lost 6 bases, the J end lost 0 bases, and 11 bases lay between the germline ends. The CDR3 is made up of 14 amino acids. CDR3 loop: CSVSPTANTGELFF. The CDR3 region has the DNA TGCAGCGTGTCTCCGACCGCGAACACCGGGGAGCTGTTTTTT.

This rearrangement joins TRBV28 to TRBJ2-5; 8 nucleotides agree with TRBD2. V was clipped by 2 bases and J by 1 base; unmatched bases: 6. Looked up from germline, CDR1 is MDHEN and CDR2 is SYDVKM. This CDR3 comprises 16 residues. The CDR3 spells CASSLRLAGFQETQYF. The CDR3 DNA reads as TGTGCCAGCAGTTTAAGGCTAGCGGGCTTCCAAGAGACCCAGTACTTC.

The rearrangement links TRBV25-1 to TRBJ2-7; D remains ambiguous. Germline V CDR1 and CDR2: MGHDK, SYGVNS. Trimming removed 3 bases from V and 1 base from J, with 1 base in between. The CDR3 covers 11 residues. The CDR3 loop reads CASSESYEQYF. CDR3 DNA: TGTGCCAGCAGTGAGTCCTACGAGCAGTACTTC.

The chain uses TRBV2 and TRBJ2-4, with 7 bases aligning to TRBD1. The germline V gene encodes CDR1 SNHLY and CDR2 FYNNEI. The V segment lost 5 bases and the J segment 9 bases; nucleotides outside the gene matches: 10. CDR3 length: 14 amino acids. As DNA, the CDR3 is TGTGCCAGCAGTCTCGACAGGGCTCAGGGCATTCAGTACTTC. Protein product: CASSLDRAQGIQYF.

The V and J genes are TRBV18 and TRBJ1-1, with D unresolved. V was pared by 3 bases and J by 5 bases, with 7 bases between. This CDR3 region has 12 residues. The germline CDR1 and CDR2 sequences are KGHSH and LQKENI. The CDR3 coding sequence is TGTGCCAGCTCACCCGGGGTGACTGAAGCTTTCTTT. Residues: CASSPGVTEAFF.

This clonotype was detected only a few times. V and J are TRBV11-1 and TRBJ2-5, with D possibly matching TRBD2 (6 bases). Germline CDR1 reads SGHAT; CDR2 reads FQDESV (reference sequence). Trimming shortened V by 4 bases and J by 5 bases, and 26 bases separated the two germline ends. The CDR3 consists of 18 residues. CDR3 bases: TGTGCCAGCAGCTCCCCCAATCGAGGAGGGTCCCTATCGGAGACCCAGTACTTC. It translates to CASSSPNRGGSLSETQYF.

The gene calls are TRBV25-1 and TRBJ2-1; the D gene is possibly TRBD2 (7 bases). Germline-derived CDR1 and CDR2 are MGHDK and SYGVNS. CDR3 length: 15 amino acids. V was shortened by 6 bases and J by 1 base, with 13 bases between the two germline ends. CDR3 DNA sequence: TGTGCCAGCAGAGAGGGGGGGGGATCCTACAATGAGCAGTTCTTC. It yields the protein CASREGGGSYNEQFF.